This TCR beta chain was retrieved from a study of cytomegalovirus exposure and HLA in healthy donors. A multiplex PCR was run with 60 Vbeta primers and 13 Jbeta primers. The repertoire was sequenced with immunoSEQ multiplex PCR; TCRdb's copy has only in-frame clones and lacks some. The repertoire holds 85,000 to 100,000 clones, with 60% to 85% as singletons. Germline CDR1 reads MGHDK; CDR2 reads SYGVNS. The CDR3 extends over 14 amino acids. Trimming stripped 3 bases from V and 4 bases from J, with 12 bases between. General study findings and limits: Per published reports, the classifier diagnosed cytomegalovirus status with high specificity and sensitivity. Earlier results showed most TCR beta V segments being productive about 87% or about 30% of the time. In vitro testing confirmed a few CMV-associated chains as specific for CMV antigens. Analyses of presence and absence presupposed an approximately uniform sequencing depth across donors.

Note on this clone: Antigen: not known.

J is TRBJ1-2 and V is TRBV25-1; perhaps TRBD1 as D (6 bases). Input material: PBMCs. The sequence was collected from a man aged 50 to 59 in good health and CMV-seropositive. As DNA, the CDR3 is TGTGCCAGCAGTGATCCGGGGGGCCCCTATGGCTACACCTTC. Encoded protein: CASSDPGGPYGYTF.